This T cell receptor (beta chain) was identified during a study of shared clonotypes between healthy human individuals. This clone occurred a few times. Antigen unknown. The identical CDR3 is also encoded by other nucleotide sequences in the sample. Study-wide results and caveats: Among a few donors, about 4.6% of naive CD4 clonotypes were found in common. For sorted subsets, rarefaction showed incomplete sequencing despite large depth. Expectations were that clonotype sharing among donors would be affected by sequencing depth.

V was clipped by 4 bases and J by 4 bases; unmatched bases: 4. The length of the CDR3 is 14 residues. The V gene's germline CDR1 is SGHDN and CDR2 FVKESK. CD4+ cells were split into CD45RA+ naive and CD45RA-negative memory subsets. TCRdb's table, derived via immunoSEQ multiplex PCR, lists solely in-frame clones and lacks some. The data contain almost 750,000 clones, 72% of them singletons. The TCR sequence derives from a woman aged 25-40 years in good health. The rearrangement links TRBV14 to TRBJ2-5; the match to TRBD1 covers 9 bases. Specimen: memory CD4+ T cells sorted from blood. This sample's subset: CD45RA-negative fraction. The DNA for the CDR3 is TGTGCCAGCAGCCTCAGGACAGGGGTAGAGACCCAGTACTTC. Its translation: CASSLRTGVETQYF.